The 22 T cell receptor beta chains below were found in one sample sequenced in a study of T cell repertoires in cytomegalovirus infection. From the reads, TCRdb called clonotypes with MiXCR, one entry per CDR3 protein. The sample gives some 350,000 distinct CDR3 sequences, 15% to 20% of which show up once; around 9.3% is in the top ten. Sequencing was performed on PBMCs. The source of these receptors is a human donor in good health (CMV status not recorded). Some clones in this sample may be carry-over from other donors' samples.

Note on this clonotype: Given a much more abundant clone one base away, this may be a read error. The chain is built from TRBV11-2 and TRBJ2-5, with 11 bases matching TRBD2. The germline V gene encodes CDR1 SGHAT and CDR2 FQNNGV. This CDR3 spans 16 amino acids. V was clipped by 3 bases and J by 2 bases; unmatched bases: 5. CDR3 residues: CASSFRLAGKQETQYF. The CDR3 DNA reads as TGTGCCAGCAGCTTTCGACTAGCGGGGAAACAAGAGACCCAGTACTTC.

J is TRBJ2-3 and V is TRBV10-2; 8 bases align to TRBD2. The trim removed 4 bases at V and 4 bases at J, leaving 13 bases unmatched. Germline V gene sequence: CDR1 WSHSY, CDR2 SAAADI. The CDR3 sequence is 17 residues long. The CDR3 nucleotides read TGCGCCAGCAGTGGTCACTCCCCCGGCGGGGGGCCAGATACGCAGTATTTT. As protein: CASSGHSPGGGPDTQYF.

This clonotype was found a few times. J is TRBJ2-3 and V is TRBV5-1; TRBD2 agrees at 11 bases. V trimming: 5 bases; J trimming: 5 bases; junction bases outside the gene matches: 4. CDR1 and CDR2 (germline): SGHRS, YFSETQ. The CDR3 consists of 14 residues. The CDR3 loop is CASSPGTSGDTQYF. DNA of the CDR3: TGCGCCAGCAGTCCCGGGACTAGCGGAGATACGCAGTATTTT.

This clonotype turned up a few times. J is TRBJ2-5 and V is TRBV5-6; the match to TRBD2 covers 10 bases. J lost 1 base, V lost 4 bases, and 13 bases had no gene match. Germline V gives CDR1 SGHDT, CDR2 YYEEEE. This CDR3 has 18 amino acids. Here the CDR3 reads CASSPGLAVTWSQETQYF. The DNA for the CDR3 is TGTGCCAGCAGCCCCGGACTAGCGGTCACATGGTCCCAAGAGACCCAGTACTTC.

This clonotype was seen a few times. The rearrangement joins TRBV11-2 to TRBJ2-5; 11 positions match TRBD2. CDR3 length equals 16 residues. The V segment lost 6 bases and the J segment 1 base; nucleotides outside the gene matches: 7. Germline CDR1 SGHAT, CDR2 FQNNGV. The CDR3 reads CASSPTSGSLQETQYF. CDR3 nucleotides: TGTGCCAGCAGTCCTACTAGCGGGAGTCTCCAAGAGACCCAGTACTTC.

The chain is built from TRBV6-1 and TRBJ1-4; the D is unclear. The V end lost 6 bases, the J end lost 7 bases, and 12 bases lay between the germline ends. Germline assignment: CDR1 MNHNS and CDR2 SASEGT. The CDR3 consists of 13 residues. CDR3 bases: TGTGCCAGCAGACCCCCTATGGGTGAAAAACTGTTTTTT. It yields the protein CASRPPMGEKLFF.

This clonotype was detected many times. CDR3 DNA sequence: TGTGCCAGCAGAAAGGGACAGAGCTCTGGGGCCAACGTCCTGACTTTC. Translation: CASRKGQSSGANVLTF. V gene TRBV6-1 combines with J gene TRBJ2-6, with 7 bases identical to TRBD1. The CDR3 totals 16 residues. Germline V gives CDR1 MNHNS, CDR2 SASEGT. V gave up 6 bases and J gave up 0 bases; unmatched junction bases: 5.

Note on this clonotype: A read error may be the cause here, since a much bigger clone is one base away. The gene calls are TRBV20-1 and TRBJ1-1; 9 bases align to TRBD1. This CDR3 contains 14 residues. Germline trimming cut 8 bases from V and 1 base from J; bases unmatched to any gene: 8. The germline gives CDR1 DFQATT, CDR2 SNEGSKA (reference sequence). CDR3 residues: CSTHRGRENTEAFF. CDR3 nucleotides: TGCAGTACTCACAGGGGGCGGGAGAACACTGAAGCTTTCTTT.

This clonotype was counted many times. J is TRBJ1-2 and V is TRBV12-3 or TRBV12-4; 7 nucleotides match TRBD1. J was trimmed by 4 bases and V by 6 bases; bases with no gene match: 8. The CDR3 loop spans 14 amino acids. The CDR3 DNA is TGTGCCAGCAGGACAGGGTCGAGGATCTATGGCTACACCTTC. Translation gives CASRTGSRIYGYTF.

This clonotype was seen many times. This chain links TRBV6-1 with TRBJ1-4, with D hard to call. The germline V gene has CDR1 MNHNS and CDR2 SASEGT. V lost 5 bases to trimming and J lost 4 bases, with 20 bases between them. The CDR3 extends over 17 amino acids. The CDR3 reads CASSPSGSLYLNEKLFF. Here the CDR3 DNA reads TGTGCCAGCAGTCCGTCGGGGTCCTTGTACCTTAATGAAAAACTGTTTTTT.

This clonotype came up many times. V is TRBV7-2 and J is TRBJ2-5; D is perhaps TRBD2 (5 bases). Between the trimmed V and J ends, which lost 1 base and 2 bases, there was a span of 11 bases. Germline CDR1 is SGHTA and CDR2 is FQGNSA. The CDR3 runs 15 residues. The CDR3 bases are TGTGCCAGCAGCTTAGAATGGAGGCGGCAAGAGACCCAGTACTTC. It yields the protein CASSLEWRRQETQYF.

This clonotype was seen a few times. The V and J genes are TRBV6-6 and TRBJ2-5, with 8 bases identical to TRBD1. This CDR3 is built from 16 residues. The J segment lost 5 bases and the V segment lost 2 bases, leaving 10 bases of the junction unmatched. CDR1 is MNHNY and CDR2 is SVGAGI in the germline V gene (reference sequence). The CDR3 nucleotides read TGTGCCAGCAGTTACAGTCCGGGACAGGATACGGAGACCCAGTACTTC. It codes for CASSYSPGQDTETQYF.

J is TRBJ1-2 and V is TRBV12-3 or TRBV12-4; no clear D gene. This CDR3 is built from 15 residues. Trimming stripped 2 bases from V and 3 bases from J, with 13 bases between. Written as DNA, the CDR3 is TGTGCCAGCAGTTTATACGTGTGGTTGGACTATGGCTACACCTTC. Residues: CASSLYVWLDYGYTF.

The table lists this clonotype with many counts. The chain carries TRBV7-2 and TRBJ2-5, with D perhaps assigned TRBD1 or TRBD2 (5 bases each). The CDR3 length is 14 residues. Between the trimmed V and J ends, which lost 4 bases and 5 bases, there was a span of 14 bases. CDR1 SGHTA and CDR2 FQGNSA come from the germline V gene. CDR3 residues: CASSWGSRRETQYF. CDR3 nucleotide sequence: TGTGCCAGCAGCTGGGGGTCGAGGCGGGAGACCCAGTACTTC.

This clonotype was seen once. V and J are TRBV28 and TRBJ2-3, with D tentatively TRBD2 (5 bases). The V and J ends lost 4 bases and 6 bases respectively, with 17 bases between them. Germline V gives CDR1 MDHEN, CDR2 SYDVKM. The CDR3 totals 15 residues. CDR3: CASSSPWRAADTQYF. In DNA form, the CDR3 reads TGTGCCAGCAGTTCCCCTTGGAGAGCGGCCGATACGCAGTATTTT.

Concerning this clonotype: A much more abundant neighbour one base away suggests this may be a read error. The gene calls are TRBV7-2 and TRBJ2-3; the match to TRBD1 covers 7 bases. The germline gives CDR1 SGHTA, CDR2 FQGNSA. The CDR3 contains 14 residues. The CDR3 DNA reads TGTGCCAGCAGCTCCCAGACAGGGCCAGATACGCGGTATTTT. Its translation: CASSSQTGPDTRYF.

A few counts support this clonotype. This sequence joins TRBV19 and TRBJ2-5, with 9 bases that match TRBD1. This CDR3 region has 14 residues. Germline values: CDR1 LNHDA, CDR2 SQIVND (reference sequence). Trimming took 9 bases from V and 3 from J; bases not matched to a gene: 8. CDR3 DNA sequence: TGTGCCAGACGGGACAGGGTCTTGGAAGAGACCCAGTACTTC. As protein: CARRDRVLEETQYF.

This clonotype was recorded a few times. The V and J genes are TRBV29-1 and TRBJ2-7, with 11 positions matching TRBD2. With 1 base clipped from V and 0 bases from J, the junction kept 5 bases outside the gene matches. This CDR3 comprises 16 residues. Germline values: CDR1 SQVTM, CDR2 ANQGSEA. CDR3 residues: CSVEAGTSGASYEQYF. The CDR3 bases are TGCAGCGTTGAAGCTGGGACTAGCGGAGCCTCCTACGAGCAGTACTTC.

The chain has TRBV4-3 and TRBJ2-3, with TRBD2 as a possible D gene (5 bases). The CDR3 runs 15 residues. In germline, CDR1 is LGHNA, CDR2 YSLEER. Trimming left V 4 bases short and J 2 bases short, with 13 bases between. The DNA of the CDR3 is TGCGCCAGCAGCCTGAGGGAGCCCTCCACAGATACGCAGTATTTT. Translation gives CASSLREPSTDTQYF.

This clonotype was seen ten or more times. The genes are TRBV27 and TRBJ2-3; D gene unclear. The CDR3 runs 15 residues. V lost 5 bases and J lost 1, with 13 bases in between. Germline CDR1 and CDR2: MNHEY and SMNVEV (reference sequence). This CDR3 is CASSSFEKGTDTQYF. The CDR3 bases are TGTGCCAGCAGTAGCTTTGAGAAGGGCACAGATACGCAGTATTTT.

This clonotype was counted only a few times. This chain connects TRBV5-1 to TRBJ2-3; D gene ambiguous. Trimming pared 6 bases from V and 2 bases from J, leaving 10 bases between. The CDR3 has 13 amino acids. Germline V lookup: CDR1 SGHRS, CDR2 YFSETQ. The CDR3 here is CASKVGYTDTQYF. The DNA for the CDR3 is TGCGCCAGCAAAGTGGGGTACACAGATACGCAGTATTTT.

This chain connects TRBV27 to TRBJ2-1; D could derive from TRBD1 or TRBD2 (6 bases each). Germline assignment: CDR1 MNHEY and CDR2 SMNVEV (reference sequence). The length of the CDR3 is 13 residues. V was clipped by 0 bases and J by 10 bases, with 10 bases between them. Here the CDR3 reads CASSLSGGREQFF. The CDR3 region has the DNA TGTGCCAGCAGTTTATCCGGGGGCCGAGAGCAGTTCTTC.